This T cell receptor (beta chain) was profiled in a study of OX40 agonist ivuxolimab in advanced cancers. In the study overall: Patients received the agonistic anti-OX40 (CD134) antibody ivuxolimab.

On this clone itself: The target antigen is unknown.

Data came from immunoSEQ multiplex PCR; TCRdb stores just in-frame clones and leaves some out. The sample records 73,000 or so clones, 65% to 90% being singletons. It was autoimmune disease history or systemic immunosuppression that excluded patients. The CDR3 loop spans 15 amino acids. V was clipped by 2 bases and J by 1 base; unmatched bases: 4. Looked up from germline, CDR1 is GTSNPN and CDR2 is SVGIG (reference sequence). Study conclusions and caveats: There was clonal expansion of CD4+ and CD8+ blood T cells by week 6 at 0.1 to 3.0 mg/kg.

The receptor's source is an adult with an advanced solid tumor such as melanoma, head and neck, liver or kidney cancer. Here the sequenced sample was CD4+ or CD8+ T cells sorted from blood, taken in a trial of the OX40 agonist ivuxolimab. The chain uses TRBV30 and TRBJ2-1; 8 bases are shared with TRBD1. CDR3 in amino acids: CAWSRGDRSYNEQFF. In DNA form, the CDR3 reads TGTGCCTGGAGTAGGGGGGACAGGTCCTACAATGAGCAGTTCTTC.